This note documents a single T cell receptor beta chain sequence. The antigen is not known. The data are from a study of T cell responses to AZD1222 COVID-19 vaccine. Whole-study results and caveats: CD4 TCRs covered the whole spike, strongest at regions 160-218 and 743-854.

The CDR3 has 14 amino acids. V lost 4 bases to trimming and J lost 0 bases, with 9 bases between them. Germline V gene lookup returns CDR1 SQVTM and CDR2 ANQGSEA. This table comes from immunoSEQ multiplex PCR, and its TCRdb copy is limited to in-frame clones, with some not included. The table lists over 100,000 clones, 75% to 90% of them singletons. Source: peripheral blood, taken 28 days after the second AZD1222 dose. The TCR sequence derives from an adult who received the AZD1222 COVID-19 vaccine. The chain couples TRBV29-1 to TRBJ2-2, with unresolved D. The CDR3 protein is CSVAGPTNTGELFF. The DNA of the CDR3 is TGCAGCGTTGCCGGACCGACGAACACCGGGGAGCTGTTTTTT.